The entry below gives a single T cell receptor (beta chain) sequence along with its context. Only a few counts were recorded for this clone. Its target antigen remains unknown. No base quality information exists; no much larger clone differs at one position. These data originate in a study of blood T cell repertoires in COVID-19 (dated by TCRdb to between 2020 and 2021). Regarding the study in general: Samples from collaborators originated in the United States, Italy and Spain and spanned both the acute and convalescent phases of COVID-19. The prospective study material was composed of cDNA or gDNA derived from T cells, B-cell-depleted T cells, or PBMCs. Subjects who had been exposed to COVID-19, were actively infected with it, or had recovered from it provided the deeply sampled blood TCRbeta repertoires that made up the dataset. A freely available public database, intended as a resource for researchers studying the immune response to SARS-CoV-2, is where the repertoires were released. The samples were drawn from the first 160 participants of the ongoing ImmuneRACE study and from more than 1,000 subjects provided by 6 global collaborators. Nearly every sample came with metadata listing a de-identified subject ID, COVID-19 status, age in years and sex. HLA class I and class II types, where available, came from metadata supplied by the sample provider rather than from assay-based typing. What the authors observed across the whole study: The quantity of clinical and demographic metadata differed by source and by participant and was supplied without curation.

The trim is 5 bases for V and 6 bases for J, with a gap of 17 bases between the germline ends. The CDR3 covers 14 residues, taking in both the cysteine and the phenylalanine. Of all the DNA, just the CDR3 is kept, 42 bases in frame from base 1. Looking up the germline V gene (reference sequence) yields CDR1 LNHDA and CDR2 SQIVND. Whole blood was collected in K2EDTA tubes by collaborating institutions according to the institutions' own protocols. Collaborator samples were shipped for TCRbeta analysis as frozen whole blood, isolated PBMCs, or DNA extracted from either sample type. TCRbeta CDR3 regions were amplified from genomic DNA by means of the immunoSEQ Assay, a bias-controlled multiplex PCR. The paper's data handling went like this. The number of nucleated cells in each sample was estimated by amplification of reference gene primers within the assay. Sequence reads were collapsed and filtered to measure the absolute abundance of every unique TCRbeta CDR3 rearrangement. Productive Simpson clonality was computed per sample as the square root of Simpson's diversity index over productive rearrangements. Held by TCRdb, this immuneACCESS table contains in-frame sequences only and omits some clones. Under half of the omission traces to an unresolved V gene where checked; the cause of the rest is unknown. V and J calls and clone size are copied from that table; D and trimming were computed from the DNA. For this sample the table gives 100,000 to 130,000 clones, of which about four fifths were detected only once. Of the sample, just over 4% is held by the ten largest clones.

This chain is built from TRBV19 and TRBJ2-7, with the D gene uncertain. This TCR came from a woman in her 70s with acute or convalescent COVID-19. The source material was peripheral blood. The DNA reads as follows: TGTGCCAGTAGTTCCGTGGGCAAATCCCTCGAGCAGTACTTC. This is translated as CASSSVGKSLEQYF.